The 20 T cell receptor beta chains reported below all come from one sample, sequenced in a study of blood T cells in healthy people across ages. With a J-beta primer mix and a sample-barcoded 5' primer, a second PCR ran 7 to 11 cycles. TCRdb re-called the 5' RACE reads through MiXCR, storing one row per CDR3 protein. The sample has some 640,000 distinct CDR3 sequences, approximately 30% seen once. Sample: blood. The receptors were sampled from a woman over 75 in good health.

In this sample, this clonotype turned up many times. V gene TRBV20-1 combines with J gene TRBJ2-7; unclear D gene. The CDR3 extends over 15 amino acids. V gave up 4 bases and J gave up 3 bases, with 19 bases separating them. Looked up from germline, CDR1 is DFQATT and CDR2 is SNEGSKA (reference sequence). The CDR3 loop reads CSATTVSRPDYEQYF. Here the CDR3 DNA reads TGCAGTGCTACCACAGTGTCCAGGCCTGACTACGAGCAGTACTTC.

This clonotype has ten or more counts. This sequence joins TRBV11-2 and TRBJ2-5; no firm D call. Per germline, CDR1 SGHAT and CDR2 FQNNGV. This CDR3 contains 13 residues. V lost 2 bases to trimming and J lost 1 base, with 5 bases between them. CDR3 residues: CASSLWSQETQYF. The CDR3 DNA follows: TGTGCCAGCAGCTTATGGTCCCAAGAGACCCAGTACTTC.

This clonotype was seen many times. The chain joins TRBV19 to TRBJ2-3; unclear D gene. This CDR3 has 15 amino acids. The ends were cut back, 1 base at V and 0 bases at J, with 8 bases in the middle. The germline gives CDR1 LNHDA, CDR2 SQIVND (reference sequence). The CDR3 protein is CASSIGSSSTDTQYF. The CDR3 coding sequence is TGTGCCAGTAGTATAGGCAGCTCAAGCACAGATACGCAGTATTTT.

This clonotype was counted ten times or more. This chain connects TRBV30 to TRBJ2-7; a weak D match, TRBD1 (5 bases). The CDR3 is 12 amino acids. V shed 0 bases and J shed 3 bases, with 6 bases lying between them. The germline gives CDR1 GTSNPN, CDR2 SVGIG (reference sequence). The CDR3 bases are TGTGCCTGGAGTGTACAGGTCTACGAGCAGTACTTC. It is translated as CAWSVQVYEQYF.

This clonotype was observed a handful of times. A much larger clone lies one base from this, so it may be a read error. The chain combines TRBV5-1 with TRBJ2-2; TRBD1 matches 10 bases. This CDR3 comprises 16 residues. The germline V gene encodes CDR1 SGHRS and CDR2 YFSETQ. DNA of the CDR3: TGCGCCAGCAGTTGGACGGGACAGGGGAAAACCGGGGAGCGGTTTTTT. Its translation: CASSWTGQGKTGERFF.

Here the CDR3 reads CASSLGGSGGLDTQYF. Written as DNA, the CDR3 is TGTGCCAGCAGCTTAGGAGGTAGCGGGGGGTTAGATACGCAGTATTTT. The rearrangement joins TRBV7-2 to TRBJ2-3, with 10 bases identical to TRBD2. Germline V gene data show CDR1 as SGHTA and CDR2 as FQGNSA. CDR3 length: 16 residues. The V gene end was trimmed by 1 base and the J gene end by 5 bases; junction bases not matched to a gene: 6.

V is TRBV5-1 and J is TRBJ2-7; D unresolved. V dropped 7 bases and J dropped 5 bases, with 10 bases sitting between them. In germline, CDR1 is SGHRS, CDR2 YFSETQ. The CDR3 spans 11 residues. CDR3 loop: CASGLENEQYF. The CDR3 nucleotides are TGCGCCAGCGGGCTCGAAAACGAGCAGTACTTC.

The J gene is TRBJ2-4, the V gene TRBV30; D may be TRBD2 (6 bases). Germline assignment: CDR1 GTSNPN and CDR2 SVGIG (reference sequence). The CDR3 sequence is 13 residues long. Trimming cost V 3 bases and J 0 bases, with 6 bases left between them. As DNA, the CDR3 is TGTGCCTGGAGGGGACTAGCCAAAAACATTCAGTACTTC. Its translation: CAWRGLAKNIQYF.

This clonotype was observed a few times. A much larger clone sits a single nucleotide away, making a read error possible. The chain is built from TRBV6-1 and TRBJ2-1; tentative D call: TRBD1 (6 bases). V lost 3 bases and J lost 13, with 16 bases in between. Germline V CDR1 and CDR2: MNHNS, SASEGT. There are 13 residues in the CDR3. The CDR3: CASSEVGQETQFF. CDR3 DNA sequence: TGTGCCAGCAGTGAGGTGGGACAAGAGACCCAGTTCTTC.

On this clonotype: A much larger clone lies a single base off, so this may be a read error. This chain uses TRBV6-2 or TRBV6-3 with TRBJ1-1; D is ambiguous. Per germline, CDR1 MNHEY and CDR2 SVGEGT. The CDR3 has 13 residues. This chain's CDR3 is CVSSYSQVTEAFF. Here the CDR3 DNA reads TGTGTCAGCAGTTACTCGCAGGTCACTGAAGCTTTCTTT.

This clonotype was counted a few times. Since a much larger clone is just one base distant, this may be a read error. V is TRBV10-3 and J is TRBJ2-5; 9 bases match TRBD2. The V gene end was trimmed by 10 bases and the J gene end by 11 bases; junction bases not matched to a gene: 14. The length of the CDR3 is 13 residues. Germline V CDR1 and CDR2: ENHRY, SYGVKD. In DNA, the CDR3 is TGTGCCACTCGACTAGCGGTAGACAATGAGCAGTACTTC. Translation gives CATRLAVDNEQYF.

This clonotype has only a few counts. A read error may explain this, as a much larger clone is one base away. The CDR3 sequence is CGVRQGENGYTF. As DNA, the CDR3 is TGCGGCGTGAGACAAGGGGAAAATGGCTACACCTTC. The genes are TRBV29-1 and TRBJ1-2, with a tentative D call TRBD1 (5 bases). The V gene's germline CDR1 is SQVTM and CDR2 ANQGSEA. The CDR3 contains 12 residues.

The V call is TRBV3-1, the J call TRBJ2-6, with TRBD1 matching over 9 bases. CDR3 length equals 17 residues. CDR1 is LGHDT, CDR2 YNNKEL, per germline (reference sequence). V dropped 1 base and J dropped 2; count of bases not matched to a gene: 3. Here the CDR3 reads CASSQGDRAAGANVLTF. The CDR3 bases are TGTGCCAGCAGCCAAGGGGACAGGGCCGCTGGGGCCAACGTCCTGACTTTC.

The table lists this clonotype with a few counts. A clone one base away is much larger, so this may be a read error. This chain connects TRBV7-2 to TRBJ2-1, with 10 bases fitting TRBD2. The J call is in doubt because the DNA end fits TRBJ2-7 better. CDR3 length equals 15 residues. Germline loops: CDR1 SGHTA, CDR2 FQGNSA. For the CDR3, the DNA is TGTGCCAGCAGCACTCAAAGCGGGGGGGACAATGAGCAGTACTTC. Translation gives CASSTQSGGDNEQYF.

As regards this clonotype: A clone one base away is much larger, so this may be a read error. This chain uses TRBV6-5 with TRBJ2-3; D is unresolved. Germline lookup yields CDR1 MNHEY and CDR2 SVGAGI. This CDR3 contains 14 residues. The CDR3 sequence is CAGSPLRSTDTQYF. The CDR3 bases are TGTGCCGGCAGCCCCCTTCGGTCCACAGATACGCAGTATTTT.

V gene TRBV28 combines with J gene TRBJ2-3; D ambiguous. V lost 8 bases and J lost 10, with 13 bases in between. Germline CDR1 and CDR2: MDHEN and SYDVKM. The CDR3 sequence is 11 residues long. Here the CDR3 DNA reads TGTGCCAGCTCGTCCCCCGATGCGCAGTATTTT. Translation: CASSSPDAQYF.

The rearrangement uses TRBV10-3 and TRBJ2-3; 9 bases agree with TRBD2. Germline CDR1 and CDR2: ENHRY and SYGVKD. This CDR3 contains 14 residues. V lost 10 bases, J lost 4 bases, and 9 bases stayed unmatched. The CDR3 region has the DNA TGTGCCACTATAGCGGGAGTGGGGTCAGATACGCAGTATTTT. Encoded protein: CATIAGVGSDTQYF.

The CDR3 nucleotides are TGTGCCAGCAGCTCCGTAACTGGGAATTCACCCCTCCACTTT. Encoded protein: CASSSVTGNSPLHF. V usage is TRBV7-9 and J usage is TRBJ1-6; D is unresolved. The germline V and J ends were trimmed by 4 bases and 7 bases, with 11 bases remaining between them. The CDR3 has 14 amino acids. Looked up from germline, CDR1 is SEHNR and CDR2 is FQNEAQ (reference sequence).

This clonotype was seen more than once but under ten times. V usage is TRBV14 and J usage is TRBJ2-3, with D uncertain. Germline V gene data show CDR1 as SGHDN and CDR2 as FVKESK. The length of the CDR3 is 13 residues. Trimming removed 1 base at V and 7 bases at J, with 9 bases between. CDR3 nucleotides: TGTGCCAGCAGCCAAGGTATCAGTTATACGCAGTATTTT. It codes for CASSQGISYTQYF.

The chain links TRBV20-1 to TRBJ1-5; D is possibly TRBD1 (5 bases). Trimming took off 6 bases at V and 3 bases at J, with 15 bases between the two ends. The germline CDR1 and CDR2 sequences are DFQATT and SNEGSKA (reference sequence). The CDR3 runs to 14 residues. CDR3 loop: CSAKYQGPNQPQHF. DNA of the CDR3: TGCAGTGCCAAATATCAGGGACCCAATCAGCCCCAGCATTTT.